This TCR beta chain was sequenced in a study of early T cells in non-severe SARS-CoV-2 infection. Study-level points and caveats: Matching results from VDJdb favored anti-spike CD8 responses, leaving private and CD4 specificities undetected.

On this clonotype itself: Antigen: not known.

The library protocol tagged individual cDNA molecules with unique molecular identifiers. TCRdb reprocessed the 5' RACE reads with MiXCR, giving one entry per CDR3 protein. Found here are some 80,000 distinct CDR3 sequences, around 12% of them singletons; the top ten hold more than 6.5%. The CDR3 loop spans 15 amino acids. Germline CDR1 reads DFQATT; CDR2 reads SNEGSKA (reference sequence). Trimming cost V 6 bases and J 3 bases; bases outside gene matches: 7. The rearrangement joins TRBV20-1 to TRBJ2-1; 11 bases align to TRBD2. Sequenced: whole blood. The sequence derives from an adult who was a healthcare worker with PCR-confirmed SARS-CoV-2 infection or an uninfected control (not recorded which). CDR3 loop: CSALPGLADYNEQFF. The CDR3 coding sequence is TGCAGTGCCCTTCCGGGACTAGCGGACTACAATGAGCAGTTCTTC.